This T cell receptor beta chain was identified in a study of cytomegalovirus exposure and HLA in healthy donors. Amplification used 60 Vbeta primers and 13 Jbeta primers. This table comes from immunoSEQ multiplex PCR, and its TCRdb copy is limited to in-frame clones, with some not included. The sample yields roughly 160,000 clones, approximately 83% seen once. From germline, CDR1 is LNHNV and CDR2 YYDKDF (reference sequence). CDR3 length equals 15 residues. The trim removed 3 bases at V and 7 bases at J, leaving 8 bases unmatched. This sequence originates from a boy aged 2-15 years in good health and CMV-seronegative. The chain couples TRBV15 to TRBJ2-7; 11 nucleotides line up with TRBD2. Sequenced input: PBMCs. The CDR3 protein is CATSRTSGISREQYF. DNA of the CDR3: TGTGCCACCAGCAGGACTAGCGGGATATCAAGGGAGCAGTACTTC.